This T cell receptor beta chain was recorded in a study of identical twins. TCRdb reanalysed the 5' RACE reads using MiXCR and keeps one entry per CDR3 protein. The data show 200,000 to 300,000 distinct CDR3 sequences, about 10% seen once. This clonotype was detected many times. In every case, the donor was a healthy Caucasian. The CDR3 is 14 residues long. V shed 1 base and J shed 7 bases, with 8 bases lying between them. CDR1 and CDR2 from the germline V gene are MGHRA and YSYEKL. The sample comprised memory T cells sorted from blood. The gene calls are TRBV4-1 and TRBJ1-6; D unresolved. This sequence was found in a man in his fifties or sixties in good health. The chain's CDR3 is CASSQGPRNSPLHF. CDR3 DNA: TGCGCCAGCAGCCAAGGACCGAGGAATTCACCCCTCCACTTT.